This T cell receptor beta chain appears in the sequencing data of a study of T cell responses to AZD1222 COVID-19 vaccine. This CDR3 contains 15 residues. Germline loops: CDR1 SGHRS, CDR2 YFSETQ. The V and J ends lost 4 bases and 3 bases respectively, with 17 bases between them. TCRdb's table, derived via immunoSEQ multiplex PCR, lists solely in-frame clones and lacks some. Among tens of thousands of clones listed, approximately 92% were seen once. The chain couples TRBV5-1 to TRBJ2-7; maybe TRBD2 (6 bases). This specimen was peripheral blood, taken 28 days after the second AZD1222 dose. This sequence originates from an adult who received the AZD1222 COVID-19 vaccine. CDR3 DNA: TGCGCCAGCAGCGGCGGGACCGCGGTGCTCTACGAGCAGTACTTC. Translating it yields CASSGGTAVLYEQYF. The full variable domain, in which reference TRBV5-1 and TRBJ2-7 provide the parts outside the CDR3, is KAGVTQTPRYLIKTRGQQVTLSCSPISGHRSVSWYQQTPGQGLQFLFEYFSETQRNKGNFPGRFSGRQFSNSRSEMNVSTLELGDSALYLCASSGGTAVLYEQYFGPGTRLTVT.